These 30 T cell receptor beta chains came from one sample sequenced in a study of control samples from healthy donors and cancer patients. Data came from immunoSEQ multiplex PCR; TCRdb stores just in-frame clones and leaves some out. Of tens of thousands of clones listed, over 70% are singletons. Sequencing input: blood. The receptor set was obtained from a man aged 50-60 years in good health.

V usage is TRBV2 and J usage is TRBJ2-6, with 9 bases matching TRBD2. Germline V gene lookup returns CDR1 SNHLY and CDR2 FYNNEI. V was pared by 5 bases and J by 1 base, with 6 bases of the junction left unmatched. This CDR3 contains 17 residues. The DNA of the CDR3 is TGTGCCAGCAGTTCGGGACTAGCAAGGTCTGGGGCCAACGTCCTGACTTTC. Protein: CASSSGLARSGANVLTF.

In DNA form, the CDR3 reads TGTGCCAGCAGCTTTCCGGAATACGAGCAGTACTTC. This gives the protein CASSFPEYEQYF. V and J are TRBV5-6 and TRBJ2-7, with no clear D. From germline, CDR1 is SGHDT and CDR2 YYEEEE. V dropped 2 bases and J dropped 4 bases, with 7 bases sitting between them. The CDR3 consists of 12 residues.

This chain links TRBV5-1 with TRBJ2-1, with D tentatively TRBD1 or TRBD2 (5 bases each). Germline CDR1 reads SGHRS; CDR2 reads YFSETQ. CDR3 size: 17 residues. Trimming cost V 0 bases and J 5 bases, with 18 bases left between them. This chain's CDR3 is CASSLEGRAIQNNEQFF. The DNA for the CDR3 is TGCGCCAGCAGCTTGGAGGGACGGGCGATTCAAAACAATGAGCAGTTCTTC.

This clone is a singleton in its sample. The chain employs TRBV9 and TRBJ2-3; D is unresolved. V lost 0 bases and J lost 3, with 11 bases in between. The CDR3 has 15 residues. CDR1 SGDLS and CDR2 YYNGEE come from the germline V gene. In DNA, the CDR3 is TGTGCCAGCAGCGTAGTCGGTAGGTCGACAGATACGCAGTATTTT. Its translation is CASSVVGRSTDTQYF.

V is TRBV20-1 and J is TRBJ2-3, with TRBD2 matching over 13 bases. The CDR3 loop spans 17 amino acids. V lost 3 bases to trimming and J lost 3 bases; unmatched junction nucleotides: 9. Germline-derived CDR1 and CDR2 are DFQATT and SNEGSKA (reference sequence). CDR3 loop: CSASGGTSGTWTDTQYF. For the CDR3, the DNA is TGCAGTGCTAGTGGAGGGACTAGCGGGACTTGGACAGATACGCAGTATTTT.

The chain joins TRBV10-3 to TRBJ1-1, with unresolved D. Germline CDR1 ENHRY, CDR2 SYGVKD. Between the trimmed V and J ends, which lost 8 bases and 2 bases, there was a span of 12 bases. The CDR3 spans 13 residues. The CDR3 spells CAIRSLGNTEAFF. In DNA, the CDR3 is TGTGCCATCCGTTCCCTCGGTAACACTGAAGCTTTCTTT.

The CDR3 nucleotides are TGTGCCAGCAGTTCTCGAGAAGGGCTGGGCAATCAGCCCCAGCATTTT. Encoded protein: CASSSREGLGNQPQHF. V gene TRBV28 combines with J gene TRBJ1-5; D is uncertain. V shed 4 bases and J shed 2 bases, with 15 bases lying between them. The CDR3 spans 16 residues. In germline, CDR1 is MDHEN, CDR2 SYDVKM.

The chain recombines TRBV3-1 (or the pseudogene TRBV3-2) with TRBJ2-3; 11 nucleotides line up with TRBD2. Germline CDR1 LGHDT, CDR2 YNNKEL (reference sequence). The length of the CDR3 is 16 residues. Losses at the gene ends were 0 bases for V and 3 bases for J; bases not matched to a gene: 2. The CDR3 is CASSQDIAGGTDTQYF. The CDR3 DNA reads TGTGCCAGCAGCCAAGATATAGCGGGAGGGACAGATACGCAGTATTTT.

CDR3 protein: CASSASRVNSGNTIYF. The CDR3 DNA sequence: TGTGCCAGCAGCGCCTCCAGGGTTAACTCTGGAAACACCATATATTTT. This chain connects TRBV7-2 to TRBJ1-3, with a tentative D call TRBD1 (5 bases). The germline V gene encodes CDR1 SGHTA and CDR2 FQGNSA. Trimming shortened V by 5 bases and J by 0 bases, and 14 bases separated the two germline ends. The CDR3 contains 16 residues.

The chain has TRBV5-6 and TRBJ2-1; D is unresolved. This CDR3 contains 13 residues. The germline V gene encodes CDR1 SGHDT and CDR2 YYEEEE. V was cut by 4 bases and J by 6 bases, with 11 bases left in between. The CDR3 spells CASSLIGPNEQFF. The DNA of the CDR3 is TGTGCCAGCAGCCTGATCGGTCCCAATGAGCAGTTCTTC.

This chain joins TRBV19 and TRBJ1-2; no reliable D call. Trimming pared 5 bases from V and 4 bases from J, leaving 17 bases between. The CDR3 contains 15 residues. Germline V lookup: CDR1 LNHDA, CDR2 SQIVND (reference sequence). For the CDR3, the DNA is TGTGCCAGTAGTCAAACCTCCGAGGCCCTCTATGGCTACACCTTC. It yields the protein CASSQTSEALYGYTF.

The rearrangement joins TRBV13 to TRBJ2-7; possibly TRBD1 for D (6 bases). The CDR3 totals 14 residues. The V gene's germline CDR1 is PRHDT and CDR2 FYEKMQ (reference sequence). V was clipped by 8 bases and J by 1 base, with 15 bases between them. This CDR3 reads CASSPGDQSYEQYF. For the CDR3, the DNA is TGTGCCAGCTCGCCAGGGGATCAATCCTACGAGCAGTACTTC. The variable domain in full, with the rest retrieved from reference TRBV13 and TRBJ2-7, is AAGVIQSPRHLIKEKRETATLKCYPIPRHDTVYWYQQGPGQDPQFLISFYEKMQSDKGSIPDRFSAQQFSDYHSELNMSSLELGDSALYFCASSPGDQSYEQYFGPGTRLTVT.

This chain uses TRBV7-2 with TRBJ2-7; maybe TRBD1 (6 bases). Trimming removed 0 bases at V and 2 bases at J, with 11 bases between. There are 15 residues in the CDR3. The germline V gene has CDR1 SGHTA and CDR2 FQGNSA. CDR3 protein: CASSLAVDRTYEQYF. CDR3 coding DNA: TGTGCCAGCAGCTTAGCCGTGGACAGAACCTACGAGCAGTACTTC.

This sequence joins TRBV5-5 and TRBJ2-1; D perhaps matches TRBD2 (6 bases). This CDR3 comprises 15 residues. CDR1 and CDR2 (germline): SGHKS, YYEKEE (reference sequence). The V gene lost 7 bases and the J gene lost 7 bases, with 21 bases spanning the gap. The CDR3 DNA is TGTGCCAGCCATAGGTGGGGGGTTCGGGCGAATGAGCAGTTCTTC. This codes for CASHRWGVRANEQFF.

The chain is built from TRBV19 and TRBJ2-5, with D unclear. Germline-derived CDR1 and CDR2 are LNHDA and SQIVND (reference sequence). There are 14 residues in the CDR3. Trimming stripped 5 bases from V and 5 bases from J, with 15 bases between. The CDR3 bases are TGTGCCAGTAGTCTGTCTCCGAGAGCGGAGACCCAGTACTTC. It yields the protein CASSLSPRAETQYF.

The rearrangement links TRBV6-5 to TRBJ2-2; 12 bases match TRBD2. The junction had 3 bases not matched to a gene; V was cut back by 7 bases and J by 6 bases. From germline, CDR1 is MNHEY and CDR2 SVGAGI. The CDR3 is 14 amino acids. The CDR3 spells CASTRLAGAGELFF. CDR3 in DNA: TGTGCCAGCACTAGACTAGCGGGGGCCGGGGAGCTGTTTTTT.

The CDR3 reads CASSLRGPADTQYF. The CDR3 nucleotides are TGTGCCAGCAGCTTAAGGGGGCCCGCAGATACGCAGTATTTT. The chain is built from TRBV7-3 and TRBJ2-3; D might be TRBD1 (6 bases). In germline, CDR1 is SGHTA, CDR2 FQGTGA. The V and J ends lost 1 base and 4 bases respectively, with 9 bases between them. CDR3 length: 14 amino acids.

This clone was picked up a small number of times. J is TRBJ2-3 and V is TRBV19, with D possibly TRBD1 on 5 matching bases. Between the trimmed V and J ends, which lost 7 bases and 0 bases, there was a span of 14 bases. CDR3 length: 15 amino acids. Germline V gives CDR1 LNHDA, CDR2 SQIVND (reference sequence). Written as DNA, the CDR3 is TGTGCCAGTACCCCGACAGCGTCTAGCACAGATACGCAGTATTTT. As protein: CASTPTASSTDTQYF.

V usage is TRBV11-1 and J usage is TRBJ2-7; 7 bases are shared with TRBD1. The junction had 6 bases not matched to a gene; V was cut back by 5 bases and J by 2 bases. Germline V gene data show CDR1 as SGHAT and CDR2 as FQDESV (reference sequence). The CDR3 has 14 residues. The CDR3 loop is CASSVYRGTYEQYF. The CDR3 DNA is TGTGCCAGCAGCGTCTACAGGGGAACCTACGAGCAGTACTTC. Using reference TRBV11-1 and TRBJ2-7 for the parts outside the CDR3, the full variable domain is EAEVAQSPRYKITEKSQAVAFWCDPISGHATLYWYRQILGQGPELLVQFQDESVVDDSQLPKDRFSAERLKGVDSTLKIQPAELGDSAMYLCASSVYRGTYEQYFGPGTRLTVT.

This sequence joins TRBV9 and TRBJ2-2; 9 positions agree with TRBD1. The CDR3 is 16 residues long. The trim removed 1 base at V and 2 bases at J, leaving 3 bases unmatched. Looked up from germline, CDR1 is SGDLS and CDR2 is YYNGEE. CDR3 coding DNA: TGTGCCAGCAGCGTATCGGGACAGGGCAACACCGGGGAGCTGTTTTTT. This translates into CASSVSGQGNTGELFF.

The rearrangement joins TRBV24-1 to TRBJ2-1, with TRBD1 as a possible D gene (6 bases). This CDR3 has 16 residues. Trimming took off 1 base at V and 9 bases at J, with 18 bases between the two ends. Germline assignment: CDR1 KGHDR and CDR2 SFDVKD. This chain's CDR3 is CATSDLISRGRGEQFF. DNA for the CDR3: TGTGCCACCAGTGATTTAATAAGCAGGGGTCGTGGTGAGCAGTTCTTC.

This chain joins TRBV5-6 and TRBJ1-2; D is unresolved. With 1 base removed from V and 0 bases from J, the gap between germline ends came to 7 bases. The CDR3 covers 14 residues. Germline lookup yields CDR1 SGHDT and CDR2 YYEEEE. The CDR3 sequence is CASSLLLSNYGYTF. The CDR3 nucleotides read TGTGCCAGCAGCTTGTTACTGTCTAACTATGGCTACACCTTC.

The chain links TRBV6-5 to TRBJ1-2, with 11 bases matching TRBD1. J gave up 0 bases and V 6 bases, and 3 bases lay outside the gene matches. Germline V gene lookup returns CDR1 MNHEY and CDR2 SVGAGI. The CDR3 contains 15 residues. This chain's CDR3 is CASRRDRGANYGYTF. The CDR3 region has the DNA TGTGCCAGCAGGCGGGACAGGGGGGCTAACTATGGCTACACCTTC.

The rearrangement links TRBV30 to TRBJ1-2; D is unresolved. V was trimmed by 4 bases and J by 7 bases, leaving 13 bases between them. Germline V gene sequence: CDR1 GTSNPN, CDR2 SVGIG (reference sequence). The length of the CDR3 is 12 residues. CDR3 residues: CAWKNMVSGYTF. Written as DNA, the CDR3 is TGTGCCTGGAAGAATATGGTGTCTGGCTACACCTTC.

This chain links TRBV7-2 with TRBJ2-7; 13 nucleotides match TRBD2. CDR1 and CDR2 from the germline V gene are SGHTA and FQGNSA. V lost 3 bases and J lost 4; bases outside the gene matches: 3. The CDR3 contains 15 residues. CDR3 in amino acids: CASSFGLAGVYEQYF. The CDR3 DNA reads TGTGCCAGCAGCTTCGGACTAGCGGGAGTTTACGAGCAGTACTTC.

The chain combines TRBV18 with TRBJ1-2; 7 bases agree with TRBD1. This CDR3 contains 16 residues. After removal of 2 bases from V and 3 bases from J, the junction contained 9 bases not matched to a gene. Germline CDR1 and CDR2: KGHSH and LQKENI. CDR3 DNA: TGTGCCAGCTCACCATTGGGGGCAGGGGGACACTATGGCTACACCTTC. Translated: CASSPLGAGGHYGYTF. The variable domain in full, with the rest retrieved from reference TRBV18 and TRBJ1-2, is NAGVMQNPRHLVRRRGQEARLRCSPMKGHSHVYWYRQLPEEGLKFMVYLQKENIIDESGMPKERFSAEFPKEGPSILRIQQVVRGDSAAYFCASSPLGAGGHYGYTFGSGTRLTVV.

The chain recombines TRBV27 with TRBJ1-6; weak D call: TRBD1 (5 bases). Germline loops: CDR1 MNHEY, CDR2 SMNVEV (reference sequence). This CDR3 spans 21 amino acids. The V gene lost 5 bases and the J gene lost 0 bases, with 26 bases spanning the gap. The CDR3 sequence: CASSLFVMEGQTSSYNSPLHF. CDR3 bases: TGTGCCAGCAGTCTCTTTGTGATGGAAGGACAAACGAGCTCCTATAATTCACCCCTCCACTTT.

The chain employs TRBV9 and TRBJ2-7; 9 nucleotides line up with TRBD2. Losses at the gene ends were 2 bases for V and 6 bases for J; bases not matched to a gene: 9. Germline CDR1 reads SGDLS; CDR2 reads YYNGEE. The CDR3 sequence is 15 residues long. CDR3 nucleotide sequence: TGTGCCAGCAGCGTTGGGGCGGGAGGGCCACGCGAGCAGTACTTC. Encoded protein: CASSVGAGGPREQYF.

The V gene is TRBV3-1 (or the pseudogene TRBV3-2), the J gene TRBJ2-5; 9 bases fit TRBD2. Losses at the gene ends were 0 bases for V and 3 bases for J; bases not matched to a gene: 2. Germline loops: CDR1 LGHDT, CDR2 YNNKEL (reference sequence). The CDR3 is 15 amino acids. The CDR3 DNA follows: TGTGCCAGCAGCCAAGATCCTAGCGGGGAAGAGACCCAGTACTTC. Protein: CASSQDPSGEETQYF.

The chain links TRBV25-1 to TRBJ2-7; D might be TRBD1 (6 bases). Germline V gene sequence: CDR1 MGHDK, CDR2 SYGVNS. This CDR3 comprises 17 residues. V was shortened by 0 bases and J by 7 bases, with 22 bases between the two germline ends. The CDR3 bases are TGTGCCAGCAGTGAATATCCCCGGGCAGGGGAGTGGAGTGAGCAGTACTTC. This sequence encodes CASSEYPRAGEWSEQYF.